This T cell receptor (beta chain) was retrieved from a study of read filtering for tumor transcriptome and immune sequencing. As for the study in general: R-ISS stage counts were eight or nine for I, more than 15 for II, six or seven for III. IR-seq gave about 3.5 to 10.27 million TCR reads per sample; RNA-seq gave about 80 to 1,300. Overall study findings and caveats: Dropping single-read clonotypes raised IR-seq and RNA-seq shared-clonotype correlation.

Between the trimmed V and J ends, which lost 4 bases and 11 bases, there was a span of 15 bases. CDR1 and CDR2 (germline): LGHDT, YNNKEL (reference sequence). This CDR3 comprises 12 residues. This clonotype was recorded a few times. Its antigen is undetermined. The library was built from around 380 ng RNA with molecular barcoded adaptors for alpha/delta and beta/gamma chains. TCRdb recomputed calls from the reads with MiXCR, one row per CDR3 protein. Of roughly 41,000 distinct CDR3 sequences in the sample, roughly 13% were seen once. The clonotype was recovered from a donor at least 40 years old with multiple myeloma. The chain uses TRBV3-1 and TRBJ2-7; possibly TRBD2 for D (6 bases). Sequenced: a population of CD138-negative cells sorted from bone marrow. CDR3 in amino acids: CASSRTGTREYF. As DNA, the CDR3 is TGTGCCAGCAGCCGTACCGGGACTCGGGAGTACTTC.